These T cell receptor beta chains were read from a single sample in a study of post-analysis software for immune sequencing data. One entry per CDR3 protein, called by TCRdb with MiXCR from the PCR reads. The sample holds roughly 800,000 distinct CDR3 sequences, 35% to 55% seen once. Sequencing was done on a sample of blood. The receptor set was obtained from a girl under 18 with multiple sclerosis. Both conserved end residues are part of each CDR3. The D gene is left open where the match is weak. Size is omitted from some rows. Given values are once, few, many or a class for expanded clones.

cdr3_aa cdr3_nt clone_size v_call cdr3_length j_call d_call
CASSLSGNTYNEQFF TGTGCCAGCAGCCTGAGCGGGAACACCTACAATGAGCAGTTCTTC - TRBV12-3/TRBV12-4 15 TRBJ2-1 TRBD2
CASSLVGVGYTF TGTGCCAGCAGCTTAGTGGGGGTCGGCTACACCTTC - TRBV7-9 12 TRBJ1-2 -
CASSQGRSGTPFF TGTGCCAGCAGCCAAGGGAGATCCGGGACACCGTTCTTC - TRBV3-1 13 TRBJ2-1 -
CASSTTGGYEQYF TGTGCCAGCAGTACGACAGGGGGCTACGAGCAGTACTTC - TRBV2 13 TRBJ2-7 TRBD1
CASTLEAGGGLTNEKLFF TGTGCTAGTACCTTGGAGGCAGGGGGAGGACTCACTAATGAAAAACTGTTTTTT few TRBV12-5 18 TRBJ1-4 TRBD1
CASRRRETTNEKLFF TGTGCCAGCCGGCGTCGAGAGACAACTAATGAAAAACTGTTTTTT - TRBV11-2 15 TRBJ1-4 -
CASSLNGRTSTDTQYF TGCGCCAGCAGCTTGAACGGGAGAACTAGCACAGATACGCAGTATTTT - TRBV5-1 16 TRBJ2-3 -
CASSQSDAYEQYF TGTGCCAGCAGCCAGTCAGATGCCTACGAGCAGTACTTC - TRBV6-5 13 TRBJ2-7 -
CASSEEGTGWAEAFF TGTGCCAGCAGTGAAGAGGGGACAGGGTGGGCTGAAGCTTTCTTT few TRBV6-1 15 TRBJ1-1 TRBD1
CASSLVQGATTEAFF TGTGCCAGCAGCTTAGTGCAGGGGGCTACAACTGAAGCTTTCTTT - TRBV7-9 15 TRBJ1-1 TRBD1
CASSLAGRVQETQYF TGTGCCAGCAGTTTAGCAGGGAGGGTTCAAGAGACCCAGTACTTC few TRBV28 15 TRBJ2-5 TRBD2
CASSLGAGSGANVLTF TGTGCCAGCAGCTTAGGGGCGGGATCTGGGGCCAACGTCCTGACTTTC - TRBV7-2 16 TRBJ2-6 -
CATLTSEEDYEQYF TGTGCCACGTTAACTAGCGAGGAGGACTACGAGCAGTACTTC few TRBV10-3 14 TRBJ2-7 TRBD2
CASTRDPLTGHTQYF TGTGCCAGCACACGGGACCCCCTCACGGGTCATACGCAGTATTTT - TRBV6-5 15 TRBJ2-3 -
CASSDLGSYNSPLHF TGTGCCAGTAGTGACCTGGGCTCCTATAATTCACCCCTCCACTTT few TRBV19 15 TRBJ1-6 -
CASSLRTGEEETQYF TGCGCCAGCAGCTTAAGGACAGGGGAGGAAGAGACCCAGTACTTC - TRBV5-1 15 TRBJ2-5 TRBD1
CASSGGLGGNEKLFF TGTGCCAGCAGCGGGGGACTCGGTGGGAATGAAAAACTGTTTTTT few TRBV3-1 15 TRBJ1-4 -
CSALQGNTEAFF TGCAGCGCGTTACAGGGGAACACTGAAGCTTTCTTT few TRBV29-1 12 TRBJ1-1 -
CSVGPPGGWSYNEQFF TGCAGCGTTGGGCCCCCCGGTGGTTGGTCCTACAATGAGCAGTTCTTC - TRBV29-1 16 TRBJ2-1 -
CAIRKDLTLNEQFF TGTGCCATCAGAAAGGACTTGACGCTCAATGAGCAGTTCTTC - TRBV10-3 14 TRBJ2-1 -
CSASWVAGPSSYEQYF TGCAGTGCTAGTTGGGTAGCGGGACCCAGCTCCTACGAGCAGTACTTC - TRBV20-1 16 TRBJ2-7 TRBD2
CASSPGTGIGHTF TGTGCCAGCAGTCCGGGGACAGGGATTGGCCACACCTTC - TRBV27 13 TRBJ1-2 TRBD1
CASSWQGGNNQPQHF TGTGCCAGCAGTTGGCAGGGAGGGAACAATCAGCCCCAGCATTTT - TRBV12-3/TRBV12-4 15 TRBJ1-5 -
CAWGTSYEQYF TGTGCCTGGGGGACCTCCTACGAGCAGTACTTC - TRBV30 11 TRBJ2-7 -
CASSYWGGTSSYNEQFF TGTGCCAGCAGTTACTGGGGCGGAACCAGCTCCTACAATGAGCAGTTCTTC - TRBV6-2/TRBV6-3 17 TRBJ2-1 -
CSGSLAGSYNEQFF TGCAGCGGGTCTCTAGCGGGCTCCTACAATGAGCAGTTCTTC - TRBV29-1 14 TRBJ2-1 TRBD2
CASSLWPPYEQYF TGTGCCAGCAGTTTGTGGCCCCCCTACGAGCAGTACTTC - TRBV6-2/TRBV6-3 13 TRBJ2-7 -
CASSFQTRVLANEQFF TGCGCCAGCAGCTTCCAAACTAGGGTTCTCGCAAATGAGCAGTTCTTC - TRBV5-1 16 TRBJ2-1 -
CASSAGEPSYEQYF TGTGCCAGCAGTGCTGGGGAGCCGTCCTACGAGCAGTACTTC once TRBV6-1 14 TRBJ2-7 -
CASSPGGQVRWETQYF TGTGCCAGCAGCCCTGGCGGACAGGTGCGGTGGGAGACCCAGTACTTC - TRBV7-9 16 TRBJ2-5 TRBD1
CASSPDSNEQFF TGTGCCAGCAGCCCCGACAGCAATGAGCAGTTCTTC - TRBV5-8 12 TRBJ2-1 -
CASSFKSSGSFSYEQYF TGTGCCAGCAGCTTCAAGTCTAGCGGGAGTTTCTCCTACGAGCAGTACTTC - TRBV7-2 17 TRBJ2-7 TRBD2
CASSLVGGQGGPQPQHF TGTGCCAGCAGCTTAGTCGGGGGGCAGGGTGGGCCTCAGCCCCAGCATTTT - TRBV7-2 17 TRBJ1-5 -
CASSFGSNYGYTF TGTGCCAGCAGTTTCGGCAGTAACTATGGCTACACCTTC few TRBV27 13 TRBJ1-2 -
CASTPSQTSASYEQYF TGTGCCAGCACCCCCTCCCAGACTAGCGCCTCCTACGAGCAGTACTTC - TRBV11-2 16 TRBJ2-7 TRBD2
CASSKFGTGGSSYNEQFF TGTGCCAGCAGCAAATTTGGGACAGGGGGGAGCTCCTACAATGAGCAGTTCTTC - TRBV21-1 18 TRBJ2-1 -
CASSQEGRGDTQYF TGCGCCAGCAGCCAAGAGGGGCGGGGGGATACGCAGTATTTT once TRBV4-1 14 TRBJ2-3 TRBD2
CASSFEAGHQPQHF TGTGCCAGCAGTTTTGAGGCAGGCCATCAGCCCCAGCATTTT - TRBV27 14 TRBJ1-5 -
CASSGGGFPTIGRKRNEQFF TGTGCCAGCAGTGGGGGTGGTTTTCCTACGATCGGGAGGAAGCGGAATGAGCAGTTCTTC once TRBV27 20 TRBJ2-1 TRBD2
CSAIGSNQETQYF TGCAGTGCTATCGGCAGCAACCAAGAGACCCAGTACTTC few TRBV20-1 13 TRBJ2-5 -
CASSLAPHNEQFF TGTGCCAGCAGTTTAGCGCCACACAATGAGCAGTTCTTC - TRBV12-3/TRBV12-4 13 TRBJ2-1 -
CASRLAGGGADTQYF TGTGCCAGCAGGCTAGCGGGAGGTGGGGCAGATACGCAGTATTTT few TRBV25-1 15 TRBJ2-3 TRBD2
CASSLMGDTDTQYF TGTGCCAGCAGCTTAATGGGTGACACAGATACGCAGTATTTT - TRBV7-3 14 TRBJ2-3 -
CASSLEEGRSYEQYF TGTGCCAGCAGCTTAGAGGAGGGAAGGTCCTACGAGCAGTACTTC few TRBV7-2 15 TRBJ2-7 -
CASSFGRLAADTQYF TGTGCCAGCAGCTTCGGTCGTCTAGCGGCAGATACGCAGTATTTT - TRBV5-6 15 TRBJ2-3 TRBD2
CASSLSLGGANVLTF TGTGCCAGCAGCCTAAGTCTAGGTGGGGCCAACGTCCTGACTTTC - TRBV7-2 15 TRBJ2-6 -
CASREPRQGGTDTQYF TGTGCCAGCAGGGAACCCCGGCAGGGGGGCACAGATACGCAGTATTTT - TRBV6-1 16 TRBJ2-3 TRBD1
CASLRTAHSNQPQHF TGTGCCAGCCTACGGACAGCACATAGCAATCAGCCCCAGCATTTT once TRBV6-6 15 TRBJ1-5 -
CSASSSGTCNEQFF TGCAGTGCTAGTTCTAGCGGGACGTGCAATGAGCAGTTCTTC - TRBV20-1 14 TRBJ2-1 TRBD2
CAWVRTSGSGEQFF TGTGCCTGGGTGAGGACTAGCGGGAGCGGGGAGCAGTTCTTC - TRBV30 14 TRBJ2-1 TRBD2
CSARDRISGPDTQYF TGCAGTGCTAGAGATAGGATCAGTGGGCCAGATACGCAGTATTTT - TRBV20-1 15 TRBJ2-3 -
CASSLASGRTDTQYF TGTGCCAGCAGTTTAGCTAGCGGCCGCACAGATACGCAGTATTTT few TRBV5-1 15 TRBJ2-3 TRBD2
CASSSAGTSGYNEQFF TGTGCCAGCAGTTCGGCCGGGACTAGCGGTTACAATGAGCAGTTCTTC - TRBV12-3/TRBV12-4 16 TRBJ2-1 TRBD2